This T cell receptor beta chain appears in the sequencing data of a study of T cells after yellow fever vaccination. TCRdb reprocessed the 5' RACE reads with MiXCR, giving one entry per CDR3 protein. The sample records about 12,000 distinct CDR3 sequences, 4% to 6% being singletons. This clonotype was detected many times. The germline V gene has CDR1 MNHNS and CDR2 SASEGT. CDR3 length: 14 amino acids. J was trimmed by 6 bases and V by 7 bases; bases with no gene match: 11. The clonotype comes from a man younger than 45 who received the YFV17D yellow fever vaccine. V usage is TRBV6-1 and J usage is TRBJ1-1; TRBD1 matches at 7 bases. The specimen was PBMCs, either bulk or a sorted T-cell subset (CD4+, CD8+, memory, or dextramer-sorted; not recorded which), collected 45 days after the yellow fever booster vaccination. The CDR3 sequence is CASTRDRLGPEAFF. The CDR3 DNA is TGTGCCAGCACCAGGGACAGATTGGGCCCTGAAGCTTTCTTT.